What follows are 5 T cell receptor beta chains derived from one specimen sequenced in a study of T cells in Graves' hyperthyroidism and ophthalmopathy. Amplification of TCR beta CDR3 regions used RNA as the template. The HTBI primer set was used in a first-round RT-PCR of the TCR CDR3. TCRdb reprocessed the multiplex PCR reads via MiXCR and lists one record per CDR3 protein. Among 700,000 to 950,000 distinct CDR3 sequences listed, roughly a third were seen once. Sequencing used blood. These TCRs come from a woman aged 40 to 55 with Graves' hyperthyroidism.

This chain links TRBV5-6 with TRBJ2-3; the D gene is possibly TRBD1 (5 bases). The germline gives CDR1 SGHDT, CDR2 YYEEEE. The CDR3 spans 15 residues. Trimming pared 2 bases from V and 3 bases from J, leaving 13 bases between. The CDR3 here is CASSLGGHMTDTQYF. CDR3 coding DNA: TGTGCCAGCAGCTTAGGTGGACACATGACAGATACGCAGTATTTT.

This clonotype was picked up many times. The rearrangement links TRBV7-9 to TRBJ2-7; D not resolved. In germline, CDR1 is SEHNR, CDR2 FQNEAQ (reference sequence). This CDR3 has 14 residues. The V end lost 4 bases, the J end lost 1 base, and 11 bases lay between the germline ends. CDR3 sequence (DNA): TGTGCCAGCAGCTCGCCGGACGGATCCTACGAGCAGTACTTC. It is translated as CASSSPDGSYEQYF.

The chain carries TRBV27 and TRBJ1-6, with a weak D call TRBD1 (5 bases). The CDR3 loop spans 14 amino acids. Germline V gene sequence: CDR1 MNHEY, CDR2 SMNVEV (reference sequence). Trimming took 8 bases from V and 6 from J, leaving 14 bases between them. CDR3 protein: CASLGLSLNSPLHF. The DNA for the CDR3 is TGTGCCAGCCTGGGGCTCAGCCTTAATTCACCCCTCCACTTT.

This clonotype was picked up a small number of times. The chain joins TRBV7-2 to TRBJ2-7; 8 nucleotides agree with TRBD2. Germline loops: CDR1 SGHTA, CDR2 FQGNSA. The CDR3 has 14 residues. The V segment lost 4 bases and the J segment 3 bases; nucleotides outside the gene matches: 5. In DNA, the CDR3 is TGTGCCAGCAGCTCCACGGGAGGGAACTACGAGCAGTACTTC. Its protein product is CASSSTGGNYEQYF.

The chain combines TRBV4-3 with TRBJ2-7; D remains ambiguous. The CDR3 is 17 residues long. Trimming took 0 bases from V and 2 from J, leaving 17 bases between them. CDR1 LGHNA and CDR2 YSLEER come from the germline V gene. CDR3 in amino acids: CASSQDPPSLVTYEQYF. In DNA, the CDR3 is TGCGCCAGCAGCCAAGATCCTCCTAGTCTTGTCACCTACGAGCAGTACTTC.